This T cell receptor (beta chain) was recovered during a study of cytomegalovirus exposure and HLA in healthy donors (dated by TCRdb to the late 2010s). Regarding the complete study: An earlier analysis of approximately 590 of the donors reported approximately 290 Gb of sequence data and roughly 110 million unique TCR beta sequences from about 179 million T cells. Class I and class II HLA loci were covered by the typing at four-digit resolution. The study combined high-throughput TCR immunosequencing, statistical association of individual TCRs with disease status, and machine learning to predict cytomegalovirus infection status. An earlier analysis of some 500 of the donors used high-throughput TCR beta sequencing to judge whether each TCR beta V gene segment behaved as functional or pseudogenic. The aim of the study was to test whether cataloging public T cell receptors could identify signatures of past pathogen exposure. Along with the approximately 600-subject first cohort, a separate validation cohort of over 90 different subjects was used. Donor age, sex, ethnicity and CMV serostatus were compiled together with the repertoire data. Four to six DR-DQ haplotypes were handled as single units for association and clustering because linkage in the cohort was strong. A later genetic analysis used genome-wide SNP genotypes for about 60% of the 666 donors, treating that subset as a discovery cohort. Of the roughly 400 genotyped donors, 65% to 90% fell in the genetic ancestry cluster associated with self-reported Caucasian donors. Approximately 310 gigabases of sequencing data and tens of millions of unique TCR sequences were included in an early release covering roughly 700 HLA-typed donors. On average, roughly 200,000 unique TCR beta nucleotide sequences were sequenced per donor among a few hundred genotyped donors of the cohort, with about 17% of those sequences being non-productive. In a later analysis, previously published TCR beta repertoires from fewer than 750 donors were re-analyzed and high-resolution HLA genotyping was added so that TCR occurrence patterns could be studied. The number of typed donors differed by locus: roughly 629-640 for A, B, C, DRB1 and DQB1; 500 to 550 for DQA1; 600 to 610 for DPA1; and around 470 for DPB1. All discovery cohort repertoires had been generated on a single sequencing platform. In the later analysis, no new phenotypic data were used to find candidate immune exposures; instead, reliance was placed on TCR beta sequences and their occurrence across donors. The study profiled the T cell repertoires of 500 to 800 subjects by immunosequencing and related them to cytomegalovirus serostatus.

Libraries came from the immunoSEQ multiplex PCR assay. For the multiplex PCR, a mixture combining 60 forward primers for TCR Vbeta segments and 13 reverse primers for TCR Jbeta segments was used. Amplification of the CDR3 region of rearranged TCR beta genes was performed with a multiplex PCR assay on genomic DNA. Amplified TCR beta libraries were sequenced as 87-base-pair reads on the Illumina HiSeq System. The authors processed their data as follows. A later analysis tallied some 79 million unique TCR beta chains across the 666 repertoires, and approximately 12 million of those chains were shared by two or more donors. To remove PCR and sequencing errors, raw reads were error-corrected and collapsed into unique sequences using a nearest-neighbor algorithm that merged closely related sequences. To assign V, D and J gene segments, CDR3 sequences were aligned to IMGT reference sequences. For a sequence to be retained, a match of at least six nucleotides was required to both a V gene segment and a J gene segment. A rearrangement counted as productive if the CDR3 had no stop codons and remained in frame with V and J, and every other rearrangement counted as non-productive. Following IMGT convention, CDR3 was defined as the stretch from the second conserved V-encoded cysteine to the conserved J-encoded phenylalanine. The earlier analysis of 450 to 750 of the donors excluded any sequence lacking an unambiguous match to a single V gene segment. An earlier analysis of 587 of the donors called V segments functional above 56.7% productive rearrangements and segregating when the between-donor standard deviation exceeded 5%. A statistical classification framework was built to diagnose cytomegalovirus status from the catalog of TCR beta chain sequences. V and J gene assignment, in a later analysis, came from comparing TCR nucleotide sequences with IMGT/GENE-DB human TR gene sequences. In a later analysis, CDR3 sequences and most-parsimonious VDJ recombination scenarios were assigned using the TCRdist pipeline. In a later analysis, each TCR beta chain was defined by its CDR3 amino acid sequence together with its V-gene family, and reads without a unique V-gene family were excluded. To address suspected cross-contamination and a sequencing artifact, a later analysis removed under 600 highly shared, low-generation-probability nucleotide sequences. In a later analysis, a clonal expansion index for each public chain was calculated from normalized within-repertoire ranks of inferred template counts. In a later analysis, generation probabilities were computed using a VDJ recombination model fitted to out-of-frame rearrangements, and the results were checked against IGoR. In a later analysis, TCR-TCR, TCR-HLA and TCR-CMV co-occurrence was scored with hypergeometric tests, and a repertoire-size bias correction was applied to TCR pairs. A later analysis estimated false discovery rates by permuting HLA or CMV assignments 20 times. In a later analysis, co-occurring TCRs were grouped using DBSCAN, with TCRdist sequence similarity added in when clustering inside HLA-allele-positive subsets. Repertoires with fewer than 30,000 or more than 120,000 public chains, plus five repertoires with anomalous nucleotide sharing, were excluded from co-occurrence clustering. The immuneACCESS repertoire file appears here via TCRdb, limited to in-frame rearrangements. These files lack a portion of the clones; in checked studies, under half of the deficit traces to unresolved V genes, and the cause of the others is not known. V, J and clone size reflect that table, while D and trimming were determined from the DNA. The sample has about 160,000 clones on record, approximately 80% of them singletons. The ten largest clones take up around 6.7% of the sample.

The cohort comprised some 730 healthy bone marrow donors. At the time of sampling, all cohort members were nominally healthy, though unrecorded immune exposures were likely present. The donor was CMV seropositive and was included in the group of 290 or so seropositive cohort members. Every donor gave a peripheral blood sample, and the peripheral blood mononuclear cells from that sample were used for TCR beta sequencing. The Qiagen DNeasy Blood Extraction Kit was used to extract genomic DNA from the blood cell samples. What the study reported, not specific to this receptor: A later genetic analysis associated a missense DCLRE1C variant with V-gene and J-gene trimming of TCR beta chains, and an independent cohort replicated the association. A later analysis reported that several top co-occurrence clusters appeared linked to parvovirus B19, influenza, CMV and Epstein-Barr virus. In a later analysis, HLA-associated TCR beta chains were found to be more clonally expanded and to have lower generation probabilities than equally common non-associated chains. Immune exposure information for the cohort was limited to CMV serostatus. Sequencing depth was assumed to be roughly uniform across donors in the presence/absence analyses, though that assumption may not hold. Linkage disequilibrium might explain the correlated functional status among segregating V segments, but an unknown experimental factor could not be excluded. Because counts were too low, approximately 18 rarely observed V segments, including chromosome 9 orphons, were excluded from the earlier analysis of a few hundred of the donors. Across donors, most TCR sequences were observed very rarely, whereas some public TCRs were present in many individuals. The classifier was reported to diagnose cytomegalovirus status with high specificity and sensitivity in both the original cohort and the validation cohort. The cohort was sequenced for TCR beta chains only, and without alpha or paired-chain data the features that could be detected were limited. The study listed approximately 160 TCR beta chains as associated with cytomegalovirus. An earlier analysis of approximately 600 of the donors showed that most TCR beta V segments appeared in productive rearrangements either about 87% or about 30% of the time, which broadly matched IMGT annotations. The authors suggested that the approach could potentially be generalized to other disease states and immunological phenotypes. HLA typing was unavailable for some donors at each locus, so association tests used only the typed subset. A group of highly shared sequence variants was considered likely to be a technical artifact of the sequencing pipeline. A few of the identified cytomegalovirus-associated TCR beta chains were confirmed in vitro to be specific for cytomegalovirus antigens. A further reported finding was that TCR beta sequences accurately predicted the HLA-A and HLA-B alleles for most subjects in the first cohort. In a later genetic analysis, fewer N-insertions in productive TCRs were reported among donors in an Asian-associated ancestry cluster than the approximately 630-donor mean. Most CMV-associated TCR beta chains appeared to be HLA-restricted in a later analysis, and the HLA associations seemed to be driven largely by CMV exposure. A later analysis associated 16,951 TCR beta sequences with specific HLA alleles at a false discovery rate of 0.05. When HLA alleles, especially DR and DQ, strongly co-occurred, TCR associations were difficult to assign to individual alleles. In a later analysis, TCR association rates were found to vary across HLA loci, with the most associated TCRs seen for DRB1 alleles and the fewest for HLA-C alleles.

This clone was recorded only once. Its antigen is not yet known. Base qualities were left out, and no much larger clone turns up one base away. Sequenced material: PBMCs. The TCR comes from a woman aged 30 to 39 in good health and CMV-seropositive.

The sequence in DNA is TGTGCCAGCAGTGAGGGAGGGGACTATGGCTACACCTTC. Its coded protein is CASSEGGDYGYTF. The V gene is TRBV25-1 and the J gene is TRBJ1-2; TRBD1 could be the D gene, as 5 bases match. In the germline V gene, CDR1 corresponds to MGHDK and CDR2 to SYGVNS. The CDR3 holds 13 amino acids from the cysteine to the phenylalanine. Only CDR3 DNA is held: 39 bases, read in frame from base 1. At the junction V is shortened by 3 bases and J by 3 bases, with 8 bases in between.